This T cell receptor beta chain was identified in a study of control samples from healthy donors and cancer patients. Assay: immunoSEQ multiplex PCR; the TCRdb copy retains only in-frame clones and omits some. The sample yields 130,000 to 150,000 clones, roughly 94% seen once. The CDR3 has 13 residues. Looked up from germline, CDR1 is GTSNPN and CDR2 is SVGIG (reference sequence). The V end lost 3 bases, the J end lost 11 bases, and 17 bases lay between the germline ends. V and J are TRBV30 and TRBJ1-5; the D gene is possibly TRBD1 (5 bases). The receptor comes from a man aged 55 to 70 with colorectal cancer. The sequenced sample consisted of PBMCs. CDR3 sequence reads: CAWRSGGVRSQHF. The DNA of the CDR3 is TGTGCCTGGAGATCTGGGGGAGTTCGGTCCCAGCATTTT.